These 9 T cell receptor beta chains share one sample of origin, sequenced in a study of monozygotic twins with inflammatory bowel disease. Following a re-call of the 5' RACE reads, TCRdb has one entry per CDR3 protein and lacks DNA. The sample table sets out around 100,000 distinct CDR3 sequences. The sequencing sample was made of blood. All receptors come from a human donor with ulcerative colitis or Crohn's disease, or a healthy co-twin of an affected twin (not recorded which).

The V call is TRBV20-1, the J call TRBJ2-1; the TCRdb call, TRBD1, lacks DNA for checking. Per the germline V gene, CDR1 is DFQATT and CDR2 is SNEGSKA (reference sequence). This CDR3 comprises 14 residues. The CDR3 spells CSGRGQGAFNEQFF.

The chain uses TRBV25-1 and TRBJ2-7; lacking DNA, the TRBD2 call made by TCRdb goes unchecked. Germline values: CDR1 MGHDK, CDR2 SYGVNS. The CDR3 consists of 14 residues. CDR3: CASSKTSGTYEQYF.

The chain joins TRBV29-1 to TRBJ2-5; TCRdb lists TRBD1, though no DNA is available to test this call. The V gene's germline CDR1 is SQVTM and CDR2 ANQGSEA. The CDR3 has 14 residues. CDR3: CSVEDRGARETQYF.

CDR3 sequence: CSARVGRTETQYF. The J gene is TRBJ2-5, the V gene TRBV20-1. Germline CDR1 and CDR2: DFQATT and SNEGSKA (reference sequence). The CDR3 extends over 13 amino acids.

The chain is built from TRBV7-2 and TRBJ1-1. The CDR3 is 14 amino acids. The germline V gene has CDR1 SGHTA and CDR2 FQGNSA. This CDR3 reads CASSSRAGNTEAFF.

This chain links TRBV13 with TRBJ2-7; TCRdb's D gene call, TRBD1, goes unchecked for lack of DNA. The germline CDR1 and CDR2 sequences are PRHDT and FYEKMQ (reference sequence). The CDR3 is 14 residues long. CDR3 sequence reads: CASSSRQGVYEQYF.

This rearrangement joins TRBV4-1 to TRBJ2-7; TCRdb designates TRBD1, a call that cannot be tested without DNA. The CDR3 is 14 amino acids. Germline loops: CDR1 MGHRA, CDR2 YSYEKL. The CDR3 here is CASSRPEHGYEQYF.

The CDR3 spells CASSLTSTPSSYNEQFF. V is TRBV7-2 and J is TRBJ2-1; TCRdb indicates TRBD1, and absent DNA this call remains unverified. CDR1 and CDR2 from the germline V gene are SGHTA and FQGNSA. This CDR3 region has 17 residues.

J is TRBJ1-5 and V is TRBV20-1. CDR1 and CDR2 (germline): DFQATT, SNEGSKA (reference sequence). The CDR3 has 13 amino acids. This chain's CDR3 is CSARGPVAPAQHF.